This TCR beta chain originates from a study of cytomegalovirus exposure and HLA in healthy donors. All the people who gave samples were healthy bone marrow donors. Concerning this clone itself: Its antigen is unknown.

The study's findings and limits: Trimming of TCR beta V- and J-genes showed a link, identified in a later analysis, to a missense DCLRE1C variant.

Germline assignment: CDR1 SGHRS and CDR2 YFSETQ. V lost 0 bases to trimming and J lost 1 base, with 10 bases between them. The CDR3 has 15 residues. Primers: 60 Vbeta forward and 13 Jbeta reverse. Clones were read by immunoSEQ multiplex PCR, and TCRdb kept only the in-frame ones, dropping some. The data show more than 90,000 clones, 69% seen once. This clonotype was sampled from a man aged 45-65 years in good health and CMV-seronegative. This chain joins TRBV5-1 and TRBJ2-5, with a weak D call TRBD1 (6 bases). The sequenced sample was PBMCs. The CDR3 spells CASSLVGHLQETQYF. The CDR3 bases are TGCGCCAGCAGCTTGGTGGGACACCTCCAAGAGACCCAGTACTTC.